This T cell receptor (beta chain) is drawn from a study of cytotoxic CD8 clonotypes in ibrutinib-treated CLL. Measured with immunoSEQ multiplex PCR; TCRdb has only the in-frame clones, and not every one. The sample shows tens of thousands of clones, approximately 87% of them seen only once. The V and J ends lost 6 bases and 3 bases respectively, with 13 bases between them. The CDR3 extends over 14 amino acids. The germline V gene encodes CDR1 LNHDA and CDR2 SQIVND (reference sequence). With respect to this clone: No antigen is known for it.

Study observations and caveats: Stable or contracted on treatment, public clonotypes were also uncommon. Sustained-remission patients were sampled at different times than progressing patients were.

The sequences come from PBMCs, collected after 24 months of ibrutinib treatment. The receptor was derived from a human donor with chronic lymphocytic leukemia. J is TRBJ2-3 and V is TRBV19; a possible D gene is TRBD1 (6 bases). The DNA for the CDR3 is TGTGCCAGTAGCCCCACAGGGTTGACAGATACGCAGTATTTT. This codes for CASSPTGLTDTQYF.